This T cell receptor beta chain is from a study of cytomegalovirus exposure and HLA in healthy donors. Notes on the study in general: Cytomegalovirus status, reportedly, was diagnosed with high specificity and sensitivity by the classifier. Clonal expansion, a later analysis showed, was greater in HLA-associated TCR beta chains than in equally common others. A cluster of highly shared sequence variants was likely a sequencing artifact.

Unrecorded immune exposure was likely among donors, who were nominally healthy when sampled. CDR1 SGHAT and CDR2 FQNNGV come from the germline V gene. This CDR3 is built from 16 residues. On this clone itself: Its specificity is unknown. Germline is not matched at one junction end, which may reflect a read error. Other DNA sequences in the sample encode the same CDR3.

In the PCR, 60 Vbeta and 13 Jbeta primers were used. Clones were sequenced by immunoSEQ multiplex PCR, and TCRdb holds only the in-frame ones, with some missing. The repertoire holds around 150,000 clones, with 75% as singletons. The sequence was collected from a male donor in good health and CMV-seronegative. The rearrangement uses TRBV11-2 and TRBJ2-7, with 10 positions matching TRBD1. Sequencing was carried out using PBMCs. This CDR3 reads CASSLGTGDYSYEQYF. Here the CDR3 DNA reads TGTGCTAGCAGCTTAGGGACAGGGGATTACTCCTACGAGCAGTACTTC.